The clone carrying this T cell receptor beta chain was detected once. The antigen remains unidentified. DNA and RNA were both co-extracted from about 20-30 mg of bulk tissue that had not been sorted. Infection with HBV was chronic in patients; they were treatment-naive. Starting from roughly 0.5 ug of total RNA, TCR beta cDNA was produced with a primer in the constant region. Employing slightly modified ARM-PCR, three nested multiplex PCR rounds were run, and these gave rise to the TCR beta libraries. Investigators reported that the first two PCR rounds, at 10 cycles each, used TRBV1-TRBV30 forward primers with a C-beta reverse primer. MiXCR, run by TCRdb on the multiplex PCR reads, gives a single entry per CDR3 protein. The data contain about 21,000 distinct CDR3 sequences, roughly 85% of them singletons. This sample stems from a study of tumor-infiltrating lymphocytes in primary liver carcinoma. General study results and limits: A fraction of only about 7.5-24% of top clones appeared in all five tumor regions. Top-250-clone fractions were significantly higher in tumors than in blood (p = 0.039).

CDR1 MNHNS and CDR2 SASEGT come from the germline V gene. V was cut by 2 bases and J by 14 bases, with 33 bases left in between. The CDR3 sequence is 19 residues long. This receptor was taken from a woman aged 25 to 39 with primary liver carcinoma and hepatitis B virus infection. This sequence joins TRBV6-1 and TRBJ2-2; the D gene could be TRBD1 or TRBD2 (6 bases each). The sequencing input was liver tumor tissue from sampling region 1. As to subset: tumor region T1, superior pole. DNA for the CDR3: TGTGCCAGCAGTGAAACCCTTCCCGGGGGCGCCTCGAACACCGCGGAACTGTTTTTT. Translated, it gives CASSETLPGGASNTAELFF.